This T cell receptor (beta chain) was identified in a study of technical replicates of blood from a handful of donors. TCRdb's table, derived via immunoSEQ multiplex PCR, lists solely in-frame clones and lacks some. The table has around 70,000 clones, 95% seen once. From germline, CDR1 is SGHRS and CDR2 YFSETQ. This CDR3 comprises 14 residues. V lost 4 bases, J lost 5 bases, and 4 bases stayed unmatched. What was sequenced was T cells isolated from PBMCs. The sequence came from a human donor in good health. V and J are TRBV5-1 and TRBJ2-1; 9 nucleotides agree with TRBD2. CDR3 amino acids: CASSPSGKNNEQFF. Written as DNA, the CDR3 is TGCGCCAGCAGCCCTAGCGGGAAAAACAATGAGCAGTTCTTC.